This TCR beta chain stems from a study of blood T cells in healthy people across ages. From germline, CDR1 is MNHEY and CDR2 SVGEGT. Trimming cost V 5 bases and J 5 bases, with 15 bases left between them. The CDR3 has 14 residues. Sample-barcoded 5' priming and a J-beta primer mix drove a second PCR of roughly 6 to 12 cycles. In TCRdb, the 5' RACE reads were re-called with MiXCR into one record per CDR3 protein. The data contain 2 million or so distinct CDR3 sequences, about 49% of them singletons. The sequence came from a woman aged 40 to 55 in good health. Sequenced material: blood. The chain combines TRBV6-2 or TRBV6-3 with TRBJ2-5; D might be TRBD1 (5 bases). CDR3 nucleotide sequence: TGTGCCAGCAGTCACCCAGGGTCCAAGGAGACCCAGTACTTC. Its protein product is CASSHPGSKETQYF.